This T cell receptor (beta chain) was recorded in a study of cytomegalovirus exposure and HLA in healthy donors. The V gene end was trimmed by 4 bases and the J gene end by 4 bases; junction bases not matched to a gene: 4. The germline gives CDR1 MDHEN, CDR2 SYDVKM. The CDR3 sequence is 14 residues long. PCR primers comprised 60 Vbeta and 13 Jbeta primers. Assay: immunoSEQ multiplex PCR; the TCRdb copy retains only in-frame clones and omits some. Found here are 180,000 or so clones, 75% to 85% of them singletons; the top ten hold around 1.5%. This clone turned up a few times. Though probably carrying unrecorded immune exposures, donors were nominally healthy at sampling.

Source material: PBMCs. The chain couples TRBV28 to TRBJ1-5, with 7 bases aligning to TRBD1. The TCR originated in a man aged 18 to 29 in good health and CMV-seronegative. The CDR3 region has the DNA TGTGCCAGCAGTTGGGCAGGGGGGAATCAGCCCCAGCATTTT. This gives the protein CASSWAGGNQPQHF.